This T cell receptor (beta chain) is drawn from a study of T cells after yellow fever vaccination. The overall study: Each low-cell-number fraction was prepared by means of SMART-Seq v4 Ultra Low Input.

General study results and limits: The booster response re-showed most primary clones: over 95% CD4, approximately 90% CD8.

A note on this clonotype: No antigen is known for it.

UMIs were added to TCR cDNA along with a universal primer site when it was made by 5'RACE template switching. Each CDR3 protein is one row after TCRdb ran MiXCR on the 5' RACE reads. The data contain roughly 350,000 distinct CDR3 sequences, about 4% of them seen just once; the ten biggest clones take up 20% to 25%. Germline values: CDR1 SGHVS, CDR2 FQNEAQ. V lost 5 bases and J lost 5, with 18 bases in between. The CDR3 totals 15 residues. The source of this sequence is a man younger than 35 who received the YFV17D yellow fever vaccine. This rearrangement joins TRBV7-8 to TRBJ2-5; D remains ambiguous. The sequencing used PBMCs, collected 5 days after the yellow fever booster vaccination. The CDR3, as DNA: TGTGCCAGCAGCCTGACGACACCCCCACAGGAGACCCAGTACTTC. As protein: CASSLTTPPQETQYF.